The T cell receptor beta chain described here comes from a study of shared clonotypes between healthy human individuals. Whole-study results and caveats: Sorted-subset sequencing was shown by rarefaction to be incomplete despite large depth. Naive CD4 clonotypes were shared across a few donors at 4% to 5%.

The CD4+ fraction was divided into a CD45RA+ naive subset and a CD45RA-negative memory subset. The method was immunoSEQ multiplex PCR; TCRdb's version includes in-frame clones alone and lacks a portion of them. The sample contains millions of clones, about 92% of which appear only once. On this clone itself: No antigen is known for it.

V was clipped by 2 bases and J by 5 bases, with 16 bases between them. The CDR3 has 15 amino acids. Germline CDR1 is SGDLS and CDR2 is YYNGEE. This rearrangement joins TRBV9 to TRBJ1-1; D possibly corresponds to TRBD1 (6 bases). Sequencing was performed on naive CD4+ T cells from PBMCs. Described subset: CD45RA+ positively selected. This clonotype was sampled from a man aged 18 to 29 in good health. Some clones in this sample may be carry-over from other donors' samples. The CDR3 sequence: CASSVLGGAGTEAFF. CDR3 nucleotide sequence: TGTGCCAGCAGCGTGCTGGGGGGGGCCGGGACTGAAGCTTTCTTT.